Below, 11 T cell receptor beta chains from the same sample are listed, as sequenced in a study of identical twins. MiXCR, applied by TCRdb to the 5' RACE reads, yields one record per CDR3 protein. The sample yields approximately 1.8 million distinct CDR3 sequences, about 30% seen once. Sequenced input: cord blood. These receptor sequences come from a newborn girl in good health.

The chain recombines TRBV3-1 with TRBJ1-6; 7 bases fit TRBD1. This CDR3 has 14 amino acids. The germline V gene encodes CDR1 LGHDT and CDR2 YNNKEL (reference sequence). J gave up 7 bases and V 2 bases, and 2 bases lay outside the gene matches. CDR3 bases: TGTGCCAGCAGCCAAAAGGGACAGAATTCACCCCTCCACTTT. This codes for CASSQKGQNSPLHF.

The chain links TRBV5-6 to TRBJ2-3, with TRBD2 matching 13 bases. Germline V CDR1 and CDR2: SGHDT, YYEEEE. This CDR3 is 18 amino acids long. The ends lost 5 bases at V and 5 bases at J; junction bases unmatched: 14. The CDR3 spells CASRAEWTSGSERDTQYF. CDR3 sequence (DNA): TGTGCCAGCAGAGCTGAGTGGACTAGCGGGAGCGAACGAGATACGCAGTATTTT.

At least ten counts were recorded for this clonotype. The chain links TRBV21-1 to TRBJ2-7; the D segment call TRBD1 is taken from the table without a DNA check. TRBV21-1 is given as a pseudogene. The CDR3 length is 14 residues. In DNA form, the CDR3 reads TGTGCCAGCAGCAAGGGACAGCCTTCCTACGAGCAGTACTTC. It encodes CASSKGQPSYEQYF.

J is TRBJ2-3 and V is TRBV5-1; D may be TRBD1 (6 bases). Germline loops: CDR1 SGHRS, CDR2 YFSETQ. The CDR3 spans 13 residues. V was clipped by 5 bases and J by 9 bases, with 16 bases between them. CDR3 sequence: CASRSSGQGTQYF. The CDR3, as DNA: TGCGCCAGCAGATCTTCGGGACAAGGGACGCAGTATTTT. The full variable domain, in which reference TRBV5-1 and TRBJ2-3 provide the parts outside the CDR3, is KAGVTQTPRYLIKTRGQQVTLSCSPISGHRSVSWYQQTPGQGLQFLFEYFSETQRNKGNFPGRFSGRQFSNSRSEMNVSTLELGDSALYLCASRSSGQGTQYFGPGTRLTVL.

This clonotype showed up just a few times. The chain recombines TRBV5-1 with TRBJ2-3; 10 bases fit TRBD1. V lost 3 bases and J lost 1; bases outside the gene matches: 11. CDR1 SGHRS and CDR2 YFSETQ come from the germline V gene. The CDR3 has 18 residues. The CDR3 region is CASSSLNTGTGGTDTQYF. The CDR3 nucleotides read TGCGCCAGCAGCTCCTTAAATACCGGGACAGGGGGCACAGATACGCAGTATTTT.

This clonotype has ten or more counts. The J gene is TRBJ1-4, the V gene TRBV12-3 or TRBV12-4, with D hard to call. The CDR3 runs 13 residues. With 4 bases removed from V and 8 bases from J, the gap between germline ends came to 11 bases. CDR3: CASSWVRREKLFF. Here the CDR3 DNA reads TGTGCCAGCAGTTGGGTCAGGAGGGAAAAACTGTTTTTT.

The chain combines TRBV12-3 or TRBV12-4 with TRBJ2-3; D is unresolved. The CDR3 spans 14 residues. Trimming cost V 7 bases and J 1 base, with 12 bases left between them. CDR3 DNA: TGTGCCAGCAACCCCGACTGGGGCACAGATACGCAGTATTTT. It yields the protein CASNPDWGTDTQYF.

This clonotype was detected a few times. The chain carries TRBV27 and TRBJ2-4; no reliable D call. The closer fit of TRBJ2-7 to the DNA end suggests the J call may be wrong. The CDR3 has 15 residues. Per the germline V gene, CDR1 is MNHEY and CDR2 is SMNVEV (reference sequence). The CDR3 protein is CASSLSVAATYEQYF. CDR3 nucleotide sequence: TGTGCCAGCAGTTTATCTGTCGCGGCAACCTACGAGCAGTACTTC.

This clonotype showed up just a few times. J is TRBJ2-3 and V is TRBV5-1; D is unclear. Germline CDR1 is SGHRS and CDR2 is YFSETQ. Trimming left V 3 bases short and J 0 bases short, with 8 bases between. The CDR3 runs to 14 residues. The CDR3 DNA reads as TGCGCCAGCAGCTCAGGCATAAGCACAGATACGCAGTATTTT. It specifies CASSSGISTDTQYF.

This clonotype was picked up many times. This sequence joins TRBV28 and TRBJ2-5; D remains ambiguous. V was trimmed by 2 bases and J by 2 bases, leaving 12 bases between them. The CDR3 extends over 15 amino acids. Germline V gives CDR1 MDHEN, CDR2 SYDVKM. CDR3 nucleotide sequence: TGTGCCAGCAGTTTAAGGCAGGCCAGACAAGAGACCCAGTACTTC. This gives the protein CASSLRQARQETQYF. Combining the CDR3 with reference TRBV28 and TRBJ2-5 gives the whole variable domain DVKVTQSSRYLVKRTGEKVFLECVQDMDHENMFWYRQDPGLGLRLIYFSYDVKMKEKGDIPEGYSVSREKKERFSLILESASTNQTSMYLCASSLRQARQETQYFGPGTRLLVL.

This rearrangement joins TRBV27 to TRBJ2-7; TRBD2 might be the D (5 bases). Germline CDR1 is MNHEY and CDR2 is SMNVEV (reference sequence). There are 15 residues in the CDR3. Trimming took 6 bases from V and 2 from J, leaving 17 bases between them. CDR3 sequence (DNA): TGTGCCAGCAGCTCACCTCAGCGGTATACCTACGAGCAGTACTTC. Residues: CASSSPQRYTYEQYF.